The rows below give T cell receptor beta chains drawn from one sample of a study of beta chain features in type 1 diabetes. The data were produced by immunoSEQ multiplex PCR, yet TCRdb's version contains in-frame clones alone and is incomplete. Here the sample spans around 170,000 clones, 7% to 10% being singletons. Material for sequencing was central memory CD4+ T cells from blood. The receptors here all came from a woman between 18 and 29 years old in good health. Each CDR3 is given with its conserved first and last residue. The order of the fields is clone size, J gene, V gene, D gene, CDR3 protein, CDR3 DNA. The D gene is left open where the match is weak. The size field is filled for only some rows; it gives once, few, many or a size class.

-,TRBJ2-2,TRBV5-1,-,CASSPGHANTGELFF,TGCGCCAGCAGCCCCGGACATGCGAACACCGGGGAGCTGTTTTTT
few,TRBJ1-1,TRBV7-3,TRBD1,CASSARDSREF,TGTGCCAGCAGCGCTCGGGACAGCCGGGAATTT
-,TRBJ1-2,TRBV18,-,CASSGGQHYGYTF,TGTGCCAGCTCAGGTGGGCAGCACTATGGCTACACCTTC
few,TRBJ2-1,TRBV6-1,-,CASSEALGGVSYNEQFF,TGTGCCAGCAGTGAAGCCCTAGGGGGGGTCTCCTACAATGAGCAGTTCTTC
-,TRBJ1-1,TRBV5-1,-,CASSLGPGLNTEAFF,TGCGCCAGCAGCTTGGGCCCCGGGTTGAACACTGAAGCTTTCTTT
few,TRBJ1-2,TRBV5-5,-,CASSLVSGGYTF,TGTGCCAGCAGCTTGGTCTCCGGGGGCTACACCTTC
-,TRBJ2-1,TRBV5-1,-,CASSLASSLNEQFF,TGCGCCAGCAGCTTAGCGAGCTCTTTGAATGAGCAGTTCTTC
-,TRBJ2-3,TRBV2,-,CASLTDTQYF,TGTGCCAGCCTTACAGATACGCAGTATTTT
few,TRBJ2-1,TRBV5-1,-,CASSPFGQSYNEQFF,TGCGCCAGCAGCCCGTTTGGACAGTCCTACAATGAGCAGTTCTTC
-,TRBJ2-1,TRBV5-6,-,CASSSPVGQGTYNEQFF,TGTGCCAGCAGCTCCCCGGTTGGGCAGGGGACCTACAATGAGCAGTTCTTC
-,TRBJ2-2,TRBV5-1,TRBD2,CASSVSGAGGELFF,TGCGCCAGCAGCGTAAGCGGGGCCGGTGGGGAGCTGTTTTTT
-,TRBJ2-2,TRBV7-2,-,CASSYRAMWELFF,TGTGCCAGCAGCTACAGGGCCATGTGGGAGCTGTTTTTT
few,TRBJ2-1,TRBV9,TRBD2,CASSAGLADEQFF,TGTGCCAGCAGCGCGGGACTAGCGGATGAGCAGTTCTTC
-,TRBJ1-6,TRBV11-2,-,CASSLTYESPLHF,TGTGCCAGCAGCTTAACGTACGAGTCACCCCTCCACTTT
few,TRBJ1-2,TRBV10-3,TRBD1,CAISPGTGVNGYTF,TGTGCCATCAGCCCCGGGACAGGGGTAAATGGCTACACCTTC
few,TRBJ2-1,TRBV10-2,TRBD2,CASSDGGLAGVEMYEQFF,TGCGCCAGCAGTGATGGCGGACTAGCGGGAGTGGAGATGTATGAGCAGTTCTTC
-,TRBJ1-2,TRBV6-5,-,CASRNPGLKGGYTF,TGTGCCAGCAGGAACCCGGGACTTAAGGGTGGCTACACCTTC
few,TRBJ2-5,TRBV2,TRBD2,CASGTSGRETQYF,TGTGCCAGCGGGACTAGCGGGAGAGAGACCCAGTACTTC
-,TRBJ1-3,TRBV14,-,CASSQTPGSGNTIYF,TGTGCCAGCAGCCAGACCCCAGGGTCTGGAAACACCATATATTTT
-,TRBJ2-1,TRBV5-1,-,CASSVGSQGNEQFF,TGCGCCAGCAGTGTTGGGTCACAGGGCAATGAGCAGTTCTTC
-,TRBJ1-2,TRBV7-3,TRBD1,CASSVQGDSGYTF,TGTGCCAGCAGCGTACAGGGGGATAGTGGCTACACCTTC
few,TRBJ2-4,TRBV5-6,-,CASSLYRDTEAIQYF,TGTGCCAGCAGCTTGTACCGGGACACGGAGGCCATTCAGTACTTC
few,TRBJ2-7,TRBV10-3,TRBD2,CAIREGLADYEQYF,TGTGCCATCAGAGAGGGACTAGCGGATTACGAGCAGTACTTC
-,TRBJ1-2,TRBV27,-,CASSFAGNYGYTF,TGTGCCAGCAGTTTCGCGGGTAACTATGGCTACACCTTC
-,TRBJ1-1,TRBV7-9,-,CASRPRQENTEAFF,TGTGCCAGCAGACCCCGACAGGAGAACACTGAAGCTTTCTTT
few,TRBJ2-7,TRBV30,-,CAWSSQPYEQYF,TGTGCCTGGAGTTCACAGCCTTACGAGCAGTACTTC
few,TRBJ2-7,TRBV4-1,-,CASSQAGRGYEQYF,TGCGCCAGCAGCCAAGCGGGAAGAGGGTACGAGCAGTACTTC
few,TRBJ1-1,TRBV5-4,TRBD1,CASSWAGTGITEAFF,TGTGCCAGCAGCTGGGCCGGGACAGGGATAACTGAAGCTTTCTTT
few,TRBJ2-7,TRBV5-1,-,CASSLSGYEQYF,TGCGCCAGCAGCTTGTCAGGCTACGAGCAGTACTTC
few,TRBJ2-2,TRBV9,-,CASSQGGANTGELFF,TGTGCCAGCAGCCAAGGAGGGGCGAACACCGGGGAGCTGTTTTTT
few,TRBJ2-1,TRBV29-1,-,CSAQLRNSYNEQFF,TGCAGCGCCCAATTGCGGAACTCCTACAATGAGCAGTTCTTC
few,TRBJ2-7,TRBV2,-,CASIRQASSYEQYF,TGTGCCAGCATCCGACAGGCGAGCTCCTACGAGCAGTACTTC
few,TRBJ1-1,TRBV5-1,-,CASSLLQGSKNTEAFF,TGCGCCAGCAGCCTTCTCCAGGGGTCGAAAAACACTGAAGCTTTCTTT
-,TRBJ1-2,TRBV11-2,-,CASSPLVNYGYTF,TGTGCCAGCAGCCCCTTAGTTAACTATGGCTACACCTTC
-,TRBJ2-2,TRBV11-2,TRBD1,CASSFTKGAGNTGELFF,TGTGCCAGCAGCTTTACGAAGGGGGCAGGGAACACCGGGGAGCTGTTTTTT
few,TRBJ1-1,TRBV14,-,CASSQETALNTEAFF,TGTGCCAGCAGCCAAGAAACAGCCCTGAACACTGAAGCTTTCTTT
few,TRBJ2-5,TRBV4-1,TRBD2,CASSQETSLQTQYF,TGCGCCAGCAGCCAAGAGACTAGCCTCCAGACCCAGTACTTC
many,TRBJ2-1,TRBV30,TRBD2,CAWRSGTSGGLNEQFF,TGTGCCTGGAGGAGCGGGACTAGCGGGGGGCTCAATGAGCAGTTCTTC
-,TRBJ1-5,TRBV5-1,TRBD1,CASRSGTENSQPQHF,TGCGCCAGCAGGTCCGGGACAGAAAACAGTCAGCCCCAGCATTTT
few,TRBJ2-1,TRBV4-2,-,CASSQMSLAGEQFF,TGTGCCAGCAGCCAAATGTCGCTAGCTGGGGAGCAGTTCTTC
-,TRBJ2-7,TRBV7-2,-,CASSLVVSEQYF,TGTGCCAGCAGCTTAGTAGTGAGCGAGCAGTACTTC
-,TRBJ1-2,TRBV12-5,TRBD1,CASGLSGQAYGYTF,TGTGCTAGTGGTCTCTCGGGACAGGCCTATGGCTACACCTTC
-,TRBJ1-5,TRBV7-2,TRBD1,CASSVWGQGDQPQHF,TGTGCCAGCAGCGTATGGGGACAGGGGGATCAGCCCCAGCATTTT
few,TRBJ2-2,TRBV4-3,-,CASSQGGAQGSYGELFF,TGCGCCAGCAGCCAAGGGGGCGCCCAGGGGTCTTACGGGGAGCTGTTTTTT
few,TRBJ1-2,TRBV9,-,CASSQGTHGYTF,TGTGCCAGCAGCCAGGGGACACATGGCTACACCTTC
-,TRBJ2-1,TRBV29-1,-,CSSIPLGYNEQFF,TGCAGCTCCATCCCTCTAGGTTACAATGAGCAGTTCTTC
-,TRBJ1-5,TRBV27,TRBD1,CASSARSNRGQPQHF,TGTGCCAGCAGTGCGAGGAGCAACAGGGGTCAGCCCCAGCATTTT
-,TRBJ1-2,TRBV12-5,-,CASAPTGSYGYTF,TGTGCTAGTGCCCCCACGGGGAGCTATGGCTACACCTTC